This T cell receptor (beta chain) was sequenced for a study of blood T cell repertoires in COVID-19. Study summary: PBMCs, B-cell-depleted T cells, or T cells provided the cDNA or gDNA that made up the material.

V gave up 5 bases and J gave up 4 bases, with 11 bases separating them. CDR3 length: 13 residues. Germline V gives CDR1 MNHEY, CDR2 SMNVEV (reference sequence). Authors' methods: Amplification of reference gene primers provided the estimated nucleated cell counts. TCRdb's copy holds only in-frame clones and misses some; the assay was immunoSEQ multiplex PCR. V and J calls and clone size come straight from that table; D and trimming were deduced from the DNA. The sample records 250,000 or so clones, about 86% being singletons. Sequencing was performed on peripheral blood. The receptor comes from an older man with acute or convalescent COVID-19. The gene calls are TRBV27 and TRBJ1-1; D call uncertain. Here the CDR3 DNA reads TGTGCCAGCAGTAACGCCCCCGGCACTGAAGCTTTCTTT. Its protein product is CASSNAPGTEAFF.